Shown below are 21 T cell receptor beta chains from a single sample sequenced in a study of blood T cell repertoires in COVID-19. Using immunoSEQ multiplex PCR, the repertoire was profiled, and TCRdb retains in-frame clones only, with some absent. In the table there are about 170,000 clones, 85% of which are singletons. Sequenced material: peripheral blood. The receptors here all came from a human donor with acute or convalescent COVID-19. The donor label of this sample is uncertain.

V gene TRBV5-4 combines with J gene TRBJ1-6; D not certain. CDR3 length equals 15 residues. The V end was cut by 0 bases, the J end by 7 bases, with 11 bases between. Germline V gene data show CDR1 as SGHNT and CDR2 as YYREEE (reference sequence). CDR3 coding DNA: TGTGCCAGCAGCTTGGGAGGAACCCTGAATTCACCCCTCCACTTT. This gives the protein CASSLGGTLNSPLHF.

CDR3 DNA sequence: TGTGCCAGCAGGGGACAGAGATCTAGCACAGATACGCAGTATTTT. Its protein is CASRGQRSSTDTQYF. The V call is TRBV14, the J call TRBJ2-3; TRBD1 aligns across 7 bases. Trimming cost V 6 bases and J 0 bases; bases outside gene matches: 6. This CDR3 is built from 15 residues. Looked up from germline, CDR1 is SGHDN and CDR2 is FVKESK.

The CDR3 DNA reads TGTGCCAGCAGCAAATATTTGGGGCTAGCGGGAACCGGGGAGCTGTTTTTT. This sequence encodes CASSKYLGLAGTGELFF. The V gene is TRBV21-1, the J gene TRBJ2-2; the tabulated D call, TRBD2, remains unverified against the DNA. TRBV21-1 is noted as a pseudogene. This CDR3 contains 17 residues.

The rearrangement links TRBV19 to TRBJ1-3; 7 bases line up with TRBD1. With 5 bases clipped from V and 0 bases from J, the junction kept 7 bases outside the gene matches. CDR1 and CDR2 (germline): LNHDA, SQIVND (reference sequence). The CDR3 sequence is 16 residues long. CDR3: CASSSKQGISGNTIYF. DNA of the CDR3: TGTGCCAGTAGTTCTAAACAGGGGATCTCTGGAAACACCATATATTTT.

The chain combines TRBV5-4 with TRBJ1-1; possibly TRBD1 for D (6 bases). V gave up 6 bases and J gave up 3 bases, with 18 bases separating them. The V gene's germline CDR1 is SGHNT and CDR2 YYREEE (reference sequence). This CDR3 is built from 15 residues. The CDR3 DNA is TGTGCCAGCATTCGCGACACAGGGTTCGACACTGAAGCTTTCTTT. Its protein product is CASIRDTGFDTEAFF.

This clone has a handful of counts. The chain links TRBV21-1 to TRBJ2-4; the table calls TRBD1, which could not be checked here. TRBV21-1 is a recognized pseudogene. This CDR3 region has 21 residues. The CDR3 spells CASSKAAQVPNWTASINIQYF. CDR3 coding DNA: TGTGCCAGCAGCAAAGCGGCACAAGTACCCAATTGGACAGCGAGCATAAACATTCAGTACTTC.

This chain links TRBV2 with TRBJ1-2, with 8 bases matching TRBD1. Germline CDR1 and CDR2: SNHLY and FYNNEI. Unmatched junction bases numbered 9, after V lost 6 bases and J lost 3 bases. The length of the CDR3 is 15 residues. The CDR3 coding sequence is TGTGCCAGCAGGGGGGACAGGCGGCCAGACTATGGCTACACCTTC. Residues: CASRGDRRPDYGYTF.

The chain joins TRBV21-1 to TRBJ2-2; TRBD1, as called in the table, went unchecked against the DNA. TRBV21-1 is annotated as a pseudogene. CDR3 length equals 13 residues. CDR3 DNA sequence: TGCGGGAGACAGGGGGCGAGCACCGGGGAGCTGTTTTTT. Translated, it gives CGRQGASTGELFF.

The chain recombines TRBV7-3 with TRBJ2-7, with 7 bases matching TRBD2. This CDR3 has 15 amino acids. The germline V gene has CDR1 SGHTA and CDR2 FQGTGA. V gave up 5 bases and J gave up 0 bases; unmatched junction bases: 7. This chain's CDR3 is CASSPRASGSYEQYF. As DNA, the CDR3 is TGTGCCAGCAGCCCCCGGGCTAGCGGCTCCTACGAGCAGTACTTC.

The chain links TRBV19 to TRBJ1-1, with TRBD1 matching 8 bases. The CDR3 is 16 residues long. V shed 0 bases, J shed 3 bases, and the junction held 6 bases outside the gene matches. Germline V lookup: CDR1 LNHDA, CDR2 SQIVND (reference sequence). This chain's CDR3 is CASSIEPGGAYTEAFF. CDR3 nucleotide sequence: TGTGCCAGTAGTATAGAACCAGGGGGCGCTTACACTGAAGCTTTCTTT.

V usage is TRBV5-4 and J usage is TRBJ1-1, with 8 bases lining up with TRBD1. After removal of 4 bases from V and 8 bases from J, the junction contained 7 bases not matched to a gene. The germline gives CDR1 SGHNT, CDR2 YYREEE (reference sequence). The CDR3 extends over 13 amino acids. CDR3 in amino acids: CASSTTGGPEAFF. CDR3 sequence (DNA): TGTGCCAGCAGCACCACAGGGGGTCCGGAAGCTTTCTTT.

This clone was observed a few times. CDR3 DNA sequence: TGTGCCAGCAGTTACTTTGGGACAGGGGAAGCTTTCTTT. This encodes CASSYFGTGEAFF. The V and J genes are TRBV6-5 and TRBJ1-1, with TRBD1 matching 9 bases. Per the germline V gene, CDR1 is MNHEY and CDR2 is SVGAGI. The CDR3 has 13 amino acids. With 1 base clipped from V and 8 bases from J, the junction kept 2 bases outside the gene matches.

The rearrangement links TRBV12-3 or TRBV12-4 to TRBJ1-5; D may be TRBD1 (6 bases). This CDR3 contains 13 residues. V lost 7 bases and J 7 bases, leaving 14 bases between the germline ends. The CDR3 bases are TGTGCCAGCACCCCACAGGGCGTGCAGCCCCAGCATTTT. It yields the protein CASTPQGVQPQHF.

Turning to this clone: A junction boundary mismatches the germline segment, possibly from a read error. Written as DNA, the CDR3 is TGTGCCAGCTCCCCAGAGAGGAACTTGAACACTAAAGCTTTCTTT. Protein sequence: CASSPERNLNTKAFF. This chain uses TRBV18 with TRBJ1-1, with unresolved D. The CDR3 is made up of 15 amino acids. Germline V gene sequence: CDR1 KGHSH, CDR2 LQKENI.

The chain combines TRBV11-3 with TRBJ1-2, with D possibly matching TRBD1 (5 bases). Germline V gene lookup returns CDR1 SGHNT and CDR2 YENEEA. Between the trimmed V and J ends, which lost 1 base and 4 bases, there was a span of 7 bases. The CDR3 consists of 13 residues. The CDR3 loop reads CASSLGQGYGYTF. DNA of the CDR3: TGTGCCAGCAGCTTAGGGCAGGGCTATGGCTACACCTTC.

The rearrangement links TRBV19 to TRBJ1-3, with no clear D. Germline V CDR1 and CDR2: LNHDA, SQIVND (reference sequence). This CDR3 region has 15 residues. Trimming cost V 10 bases and J 0 bases, with 16 bases left between them. CDR3 sequence: CATKETLNSGNTIYF. CDR3 DNA sequence: TGTGCCACGAAAGAGACACTGAACTCTGGAAACACCATATATTTT. Full variable domain (remainder filled in from reference TRBV19 and TRBJ1-3): DGGITQSPKYLFRKEGQNVTLSCEQNLNHDAMYWYRQDPGQGLRLIYYSQIVNDFQKGDIAEGYSVSREKKESFPLTVTSAQKNPTAFYLCATKETLNSGNTIYFGEGSWLTVV.

This sequence joins TRBV28 and TRBJ1-1; 10 bases line up with TRBD1. CDR1 MDHEN and CDR2 SYDVKM come from the germline V gene. V gave up 5 bases and J gave up 2 bases; unmatched junction bases: 8. The CDR3 totals 16 residues. The CDR3 DNA is TGTGCCAGCAGTATTGGGGACAGGGGTTTCAACACTGAAGCTTTCTTT. This translates into CASSIGDRGFNTEAFF.

This clone has only a few counts. This chain connects TRBV5-1 to TRBJ2-5; D may be TRBD1 (5 bases). CDR3 length equals 15 residues. Trimming took off 4 bases at V and 4 bases at J, with 17 bases between the two ends. Germline values: CDR1 SGHRS, CDR2 YFSETQ. The CDR3 spells CASSSQAGSRETQYF. CDR3 bases: TGCGCCAGCAGCAGCCAGGCAGGGTCGCGAGAGACCCAGTACTTC. Drawing the rest from reference TRBV5-1 and TRBJ2-5, the complete variable domain is KAGVTQTPRYLIKTRGQQVTLSCSPISGHRSVSWYQQTPGQGLQFLFEYFSETQRNKGNFPGRFSGRQFSNSRSEMNVSTLELGDSALYLCASSSQAGSRETQYFGPGTRLLVL.

CDR3 nucleotides: TGTGCCAGCTCACCTTCCGGGACAGGGAGCTCCTACGAGCAGTACTTC. This encodes CASSPSGTGSSYEQYF. The rearrangement links TRBV18 to TRBJ2-7; 9 nucleotides line up with TRBD1. CDR1 KGHSH and CDR2 LQKENI come from the germline V gene. J gave up 0 bases and V 3 bases, and 6 bases lay outside the gene matches. The CDR3 is made up of 16 amino acids.

The rearrangement joins TRBV18 to TRBJ2-3; TRBD2 aligns across 14 bases. In germline, CDR1 is KGHSH, CDR2 LQKENI. This CDR3 comprises 17 residues. V shed 3 bases, J shed 5 bases, and the junction held 7 bases outside the gene matches. CDR3 bases: TGTGCCAGCTCACCCGGACTAGCGGGGGGAAGAGGAGATACGCAGTATTTT. Translated: CASSPGLAGGRGDTQYF.

This chain connects TRBV12-1 to TRBJ1-5; TRBD1, the table's D call, lacks a check against the DNA. TRBV12-1 is a pseudogene segment. This CDR3 has 13 residues. The CDR3 loop is CASSEGTNELQHF. CDR3 DNA: TGTGCCAGCAGCGAGGGGACAAACGAGTTACAGCATTTT.